The 13 T cell receptor beta chains presented below share a single source sample, sequenced in a study of blood T cell repertoires in COVID-19. Only in-frame clones appear in the TCRdb table, and some are missing; sequencing was by immunoSEQ multiplex PCR. The data contain about 56,000 clones, roughly 87% of them singletons. Sequenced sample: peripheral blood. The receptors were gathered from a woman aged 55-70 years with COVID-19, enrolled during active disease.

The CDR3 spells CASSPTGAVYGYTF. The CDR3 DNA is TGTGCCAGCAGTCCTACAGGGGCCGTCTATGGCTACACCTTC. The rearrangement joins TRBV7-9 to TRBJ1-2, with 7 bases matching TRBD1. Germline CDR1 is SEHNR and CDR2 is FQNEAQ (reference sequence). The V segment lost 6 bases and the J segment 4 bases; nucleotides outside the gene matches: 8. This CDR3 spans 14 amino acids. The variable domain in full, with the rest retrieved from reference TRBV7-9 and TRBJ1-2, is DTGVSQNPRHKITKRGQNVTFRCDPISEHNRLYWYRQTLGQGPEFLTYFQNEAQLEKSRLLSDRFSAERPKGSFSTLEIQRTEQGDSAMYLCASSPTGAVYGYTFGSGTRLTVV.

CDR3 in DNA: TGCGCCAGCAGCCCTGGGGGGTCCGAGCAGTACTTC. This gives the protein CASSPGGSEQYF. The genes are TRBV4-3 and TRBJ2-7; tentative D call: TRBD2 (6 bases). V shed 4 bases and J shed 6 bases, with 10 bases lying between them. Germline V gene lookup returns CDR1 LGHNA and CDR2 YSLEER. The CDR3 loop spans 12 amino acids.

The genes are TRBV5-6 and TRBJ2-1; 11 bases map to TRBD2. Trimming at V came to 4 bases and at J to 4 bases, leaving 10 bases not matched to a gene. Germline values: CDR1 SGHDT, CDR2 YYEEEE. The length of the CDR3 is 17 residues. The CDR3 sequence is CASSPMTSGAVYNEQFF. CDR3 nucleotide sequence: TGTGCCAGCAGCCCAATGACTAGCGGGGCCGTTTACAATGAGCAGTTCTTC.

The rearrangement links TRBV27 to TRBJ2-2; 11 bases are shared with TRBD2. V lost 4 bases and J lost 4; bases outside the gene matches: 8. The CDR3 extends over 17 amino acids. The germline V gene has CDR1 MNHEY and CDR2 SMNVEV (reference sequence). The CDR3 protein is CASSSSAGTSGTGELFF. The CDR3 DNA follows: TGTGCCAGCAGTTCCTCCGCCGGGACTAGCGGCACCGGGGAGCTGTTTTTT.

The V gene is TRBV19, the J gene TRBJ1-5; D is unresolved. The germline CDR1 and CDR2 sequences are LNHDA and SQIVND (reference sequence). V was shortened by 0 bases and J by 6 bases, with 9 bases between the two germline ends. The CDR3 is 14 amino acids. The CDR3 protein is CASSIESTFQPQHF. The CDR3 DNA is TGTGCCAGTAGTATAGAGTCCACTTTTCAGCCCCAGCATTTT.

The rearrangement links TRBV20-1 to TRBJ2-1; 7 nucleotides line up with TRBD1. The CDR3 length is 10 residues. Germline V gene data show CDR1 as DFQATT and CDR2 as SNEGSKA (reference sequence). The V segment lost 6 bases and the J segment 12 bases; nucleotides outside the gene matches: 5. The CDR3 protein is CSARGFGQFF. In nucleotides, the CDR3 is TGCAGTGCCAGGGGGTTTGGGCAGTTCTTC.

The chain is built from TRBV19 and TRBJ1-4, with a tentative D call TRBD1 (5 bases). Trimming took 7 bases from V and 6 from J, leaving 18 bases between them. The V gene's germline CDR1 is LNHDA and CDR2 SQIVND (reference sequence). There are 15 residues in the CDR3. The CDR3, as DNA: TGTGCCAGTACCGATGGGGCGGCGGGGTATGAAAAACTGTTTTTT. Its translation is CASTDGAAGYEKLFF.

The chain recombines TRBV5-1 with TRBJ2-7, with D uncertain. The germline V gene has CDR1 SGHRS and CDR2 YFSETQ. The CDR3 length is 13 residues. V lost 4 bases and J 6 bases, leaving 14 bases between the germline ends. The CDR3 bases are TGCGCCAGCAGCGTCCTAGGCCCGGGCGAGCAGTACTTC. As protein: CASSVLGPGEQYF.

This clone was observed a few times. The chain couples TRBV3-1 (or the pseudogene TRBV3-2) to TRBJ1-2; the D is unclear. The CDR3 consists of 15 residues. Between the trimmed V and J ends, which lost 0 bases and 7 bases, there was a span of 15 bases. Germline V gene lookup returns CDR1 LGHDT and CDR2 YNNKEL (reference sequence). CDR3 sequence: CASSQDPSGPGGYTF. The CDR3 region has the DNA TGTGCCAGCAGCCAAGACCCATCTGGGCCTGGTGGCTACACCTTC.

This clone was recorded once. The gene calls are TRBV2 and TRBJ2-2; 8 nucleotides align to TRBD2. The CDR3 has 15 amino acids. The ends lost 4 bases at V and 4 bases at J; junction bases unmatched: 5. The germline V gene has CDR1 SNHLY and CDR2 FYNNEI. The CDR3 loop reads CASSVGLAFTGELFF. The DNA of the CDR3 is TGTGCCAGCAGTGTTGGACTAGCCTTCACCGGGGAGCTGTTTTTT.

The chain couples TRBV5-5 to TRBJ2-7, with D hard to call. V gave up 4 bases and J gave up 3 bases, with 14 bases separating them. This CDR3 is built from 14 residues. In germline, CDR1 is SGHKS, CDR2 YYEKEE (reference sequence). The CDR3 nucleotides read TGTGCCAGCAGCCGGTCCGGGTTACGCTACGAGCAGTACTTC. This gives the protein CASSRSGLRYEQYF.

The DNA of the CDR3 is TGTGCCAGCAGTTTACCGGGACAGGGGCGCTACGAGCAGTACTTC. This encodes CASSLPGQGRYEQYF. The chain couples TRBV28 to TRBJ2-7; 10 nucleotides align to TRBD1. The V gene end was trimmed by 2 bases and the J gene end by 3 bases; junction bases not matched to a gene: 4. Germline-derived CDR1 and CDR2 are MDHEN and SYDVKM. This CDR3 comprises 15 residues.

This clone has only one observation. The chain carries TRBV25-1 and TRBJ1-4; TRBD1 is a possible D gene (5 bases). Per the germline V gene, CDR1 is MGHDK and CDR2 is SYGVNS. Trimming took off 8 bases at V and 6 bases at J, with 13 bases between the two ends. The CDR3 spans 13 residues. CDR3 sequence: CASGGGTDEKLFF. As DNA, the CDR3 is TGTGCCAGCGGGGGGGGGACGGATGAAAAACTGTTTTTT.